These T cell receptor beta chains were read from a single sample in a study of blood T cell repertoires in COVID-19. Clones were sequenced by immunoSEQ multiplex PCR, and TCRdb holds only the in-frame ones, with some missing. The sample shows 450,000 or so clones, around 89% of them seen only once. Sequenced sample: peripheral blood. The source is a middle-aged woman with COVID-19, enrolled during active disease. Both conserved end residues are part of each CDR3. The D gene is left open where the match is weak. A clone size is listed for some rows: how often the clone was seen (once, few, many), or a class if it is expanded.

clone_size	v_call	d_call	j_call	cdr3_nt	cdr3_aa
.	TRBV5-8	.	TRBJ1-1	TGTGCCAGCAGCTTCCCCGGGGGAACGAGAACTGAAGCTTTCTTT	CASSFPGGTRTEAFF
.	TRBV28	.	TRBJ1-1	TGTGCCAGCAGCAACCAGGACATAGTTGGAGCTTTCTTT	CASSNQDIVGAFF
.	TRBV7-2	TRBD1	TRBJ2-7	TGTGCCAGCTGTCGGGACAGGGGGTACGAGCAGTACTTC	CASCRDRGYEQYF
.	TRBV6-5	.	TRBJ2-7	TGTGCCAGCAGACAGGGTGGCTCCTACGAGCAGTACTTC	CASRQGGSYEQYF
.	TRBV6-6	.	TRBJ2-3	TGTGCCAGCATAGCGCCTAGCGCTCCCACAGATACGCAGTATTTT	CASIAPSAPTDTQYF
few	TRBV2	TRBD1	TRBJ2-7	TGTGCCAGCAGCCGACAGGGCATTACGGGGGAGCAGTACTTC	CASSRQGITGEQYF
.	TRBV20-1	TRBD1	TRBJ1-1	TGCAGTGCTGGGGACAGCGAAGCTTTCTTT	CSAGDSEAFF
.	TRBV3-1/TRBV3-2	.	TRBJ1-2	TGTGCCAGCACCACAGGGAACTATGGCTACACCTTC	CASTTGNYGYTF
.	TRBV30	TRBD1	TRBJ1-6	TGTGCCTGGACAGGGGGCTATAATTCACCCCTCCACTTT	CAWTGGYNSPLHF
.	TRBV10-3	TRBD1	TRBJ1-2	TGTGCCATCAGTGACACGACAGGGACCGCTAACTATGGCTACACCTTC	CAISDTTGTANYGYTF
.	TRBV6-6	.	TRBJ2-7	TGTGCCAGCAGTAAGGACAACGATCTCTACGAGCAGTACTTC	CASSKDNDLYEQYF
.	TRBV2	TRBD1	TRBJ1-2	TGTGCCAGCAGGAGACAGGGTGGAGGCTACACCTTC	CASRRQGGGYTF
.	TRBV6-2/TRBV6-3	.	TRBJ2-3	TGTGCCAGCAGTACAAATCCGGGATTATGGATAGATACGCAGTATTTT	CASSTNPGLWIDTQYF
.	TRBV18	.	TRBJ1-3	TGTGCCAGCTCACCAGGCAACTCTGGAAACACCATATATTTT	CASSPGNSGNTIYF
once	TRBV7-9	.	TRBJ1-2	TGTGCCAGCAGCTTAGTATTGGGGCAGAACTCTAACTATGGCTACACCTTC	CASSLVLGQNSNYGYTF
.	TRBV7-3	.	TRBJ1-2	TGTGCCATCTTCAAAGGGGGTCCAGGGATCTATGGCTACACCTTC	CAIFKGGPGIYGYTF
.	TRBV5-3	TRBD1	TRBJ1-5	TGTGCCAGAAGCTTGGGTGAGGGGGCGATTGGCAATCAGCCCCAGCATTTT	CARSLGEGAIGNQPQHF
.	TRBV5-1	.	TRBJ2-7	TGCGCCAGCAGCTTGGCGCCCCCGCGGCACGAGCAGTACTTC	CASSLAPPRHEQYF
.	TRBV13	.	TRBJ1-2	TGTGCCAGCACAAGGGCAGGGGTAGCCTATGGCTACACCTTC	CASTRAGVAYGYTF
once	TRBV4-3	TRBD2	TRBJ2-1	TGCGCCAGCAGCCGCTTGACTGGGGAACTAGCGGGAGGGCCTGAGAATTCCAATGAGCAGTTCTTC	CASSRLTGELAGGPENSNEQFF
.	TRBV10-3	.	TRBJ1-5	TGTGCCATCAGGGATGGACAACCAAATCAGCCCCAGCATTTT	CAIRDGQPNQPQHF
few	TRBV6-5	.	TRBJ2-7	TGTGCCAGCCGGGGAACCAGTAGTTTCTTCGAGCAGTACTTC	CASRGTSSFFEQYF
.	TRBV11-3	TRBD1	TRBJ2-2	TGTGCCAGCAGCTCCGGGACAGGGCGGACCGGGGAGCTGTTTTTT	CASSSGTGRTGELFF
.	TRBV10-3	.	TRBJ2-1	TGTGCCATCAGTGGTCTCTCCGGGTCAAACGGAGGTTACAATGAGCAGTTCTTC	CAISGLSGSNGGYNEQFF
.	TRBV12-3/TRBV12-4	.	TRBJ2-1	TGTGCCAGCAGTTTACCGGTACGTACTGAGCAGTTCTTC	CASSLPVRTEQFF
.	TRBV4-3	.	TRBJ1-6	TGCGCCAGCAGCCAGCTGCCCACAGGGACCCAATCTCGTCGCTCACCCCTCCACTTT	CASSQLPTGTQSRRSPLHF
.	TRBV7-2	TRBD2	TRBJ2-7	TGTGCCAGCAGCTTAAGAGCGGGAGGGCCTCTCTACGAGCAGTACTTC	CASSLRAGGPLYEQYF
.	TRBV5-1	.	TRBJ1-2	TGCGCCAGCAGCGGGGGACTACTTAACTATGGCTACACCTTC	CASSGGLLNYGYTF
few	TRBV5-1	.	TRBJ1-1	TGCGCCAGCAGCCCCGACGGGGGGACCACTGAAGCTTTCTTT	CASSPDGGTTEAFF
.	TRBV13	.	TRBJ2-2	TGTGCCAGCAAGGGAGACAGGCTAAACACCGGGGAGCTGTTTTTT	CASKGDRLNTGELFF
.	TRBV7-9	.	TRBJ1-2	TGTGCCAGCAGCTCGGAGGAGCTCTATGGCTACACCTTC	CASSSEELYGYTF
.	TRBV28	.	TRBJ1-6	TGTGCCAGCAGTTCAAGGACTGATTCACCCCTCCACTTT	CASSSRTDSPLHF
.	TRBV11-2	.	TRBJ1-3	TGTGCCAGCAGTTGGGGCAAGAGCTCTGGAAACACCATATATTTT	CASSWGKSSGNTIYF
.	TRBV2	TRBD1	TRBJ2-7	TGTGCCAGCATTAACCGGGACAGGGGGCGAACGGGGCTGTACTTC	CASINRDRGRTGLYF
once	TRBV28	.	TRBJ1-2	TGTGCCAGCAGACAGAATGGCTACACCTTC	CASRQNGYTF
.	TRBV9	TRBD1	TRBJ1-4	TGTGCCAGCAGCCATACCTCGGACAGGAGAGAAGAAAAACTGTTTTTT	CASSHTSDRREEKLFF
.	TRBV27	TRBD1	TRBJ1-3	TGTGCCAGCAGTTATGCAGGGGGTCCTGGAAACACCATATATTTT	CASSYAGGPGNTIYF
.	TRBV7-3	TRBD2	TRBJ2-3	TGTGCCAGCAGCTTAACGGGATCTAGCGGGGCTACGGATACGCAGTATTTT	CASSLTGSSGATDTQYF
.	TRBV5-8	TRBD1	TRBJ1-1	TGTGCCAGCAGATTCGACAGGGGGGAGACTGAAGCTTTCTTT	CASRFDRGETEAFF
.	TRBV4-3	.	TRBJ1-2	TGCGCCAGCAGCCAAGATCAGGCGGGGGAGCGTGGCTACACCTTC	CASSQDQAGERGYTF
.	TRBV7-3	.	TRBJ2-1	TGTGCCAGCTCTAGCGAGACTAACAATGAGCAGTTCTTC	CASSSETNNEQFF